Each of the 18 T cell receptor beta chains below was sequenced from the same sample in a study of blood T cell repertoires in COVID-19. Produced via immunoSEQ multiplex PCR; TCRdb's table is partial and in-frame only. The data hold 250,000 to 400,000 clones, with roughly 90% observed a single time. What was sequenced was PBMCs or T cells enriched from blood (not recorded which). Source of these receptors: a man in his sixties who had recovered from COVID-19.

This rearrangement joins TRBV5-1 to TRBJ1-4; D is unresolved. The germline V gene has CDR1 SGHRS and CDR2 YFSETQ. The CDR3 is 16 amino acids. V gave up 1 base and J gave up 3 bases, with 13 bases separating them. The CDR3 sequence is CASSLIVHRANEKLFF. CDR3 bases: TGCGCCAGCAGCTTGATAGTCCACCGGGCTAATGAAAAACTGTTTTTT.

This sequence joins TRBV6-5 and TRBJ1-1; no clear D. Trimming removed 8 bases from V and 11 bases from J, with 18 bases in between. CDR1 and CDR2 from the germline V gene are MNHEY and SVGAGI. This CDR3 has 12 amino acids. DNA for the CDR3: TGTGCCAGCCTCCGGGAGCCCCGAGGGGCTTTCTTT. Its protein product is CASLREPRGAFF.

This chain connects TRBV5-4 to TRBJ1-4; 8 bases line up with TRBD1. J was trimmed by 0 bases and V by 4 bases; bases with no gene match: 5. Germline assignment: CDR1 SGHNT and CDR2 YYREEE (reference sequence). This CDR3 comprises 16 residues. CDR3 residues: CASSTSGQATNEKLFF. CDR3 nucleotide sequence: TGTGCCAGCAGCACCTCGGGACAGGCAACTAATGAAAAACTGTTTTTT.

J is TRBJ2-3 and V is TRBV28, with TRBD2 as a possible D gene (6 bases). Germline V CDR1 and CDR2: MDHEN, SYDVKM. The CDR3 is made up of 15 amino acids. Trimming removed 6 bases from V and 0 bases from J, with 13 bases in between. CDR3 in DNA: TGTGCCAGCAGCCCCGGGACTCCTAGCACAGATACGCAGTATTTT. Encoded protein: CASSPGTPSTDTQYF.

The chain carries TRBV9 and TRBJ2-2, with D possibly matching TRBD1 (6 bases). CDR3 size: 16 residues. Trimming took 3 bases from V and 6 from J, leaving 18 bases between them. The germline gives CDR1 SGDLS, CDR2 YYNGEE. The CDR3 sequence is CASSAGGQLGAGELFF. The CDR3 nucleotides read TGTGCCAGCAGCGCGGGTGGACAGCTTGGGGCCGGGGAGCTGTTTTTT. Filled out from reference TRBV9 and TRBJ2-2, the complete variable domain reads DSGVTQTPKHLITATGQRVTLRCSPRSGDLSVYWYQQSLDQGLQFLIQYYNGEERAKGNILERFSAQQFPDLHSELNLSSLELGDSALYFCASSAGGQLGAGELFFGEGSRLTVL.

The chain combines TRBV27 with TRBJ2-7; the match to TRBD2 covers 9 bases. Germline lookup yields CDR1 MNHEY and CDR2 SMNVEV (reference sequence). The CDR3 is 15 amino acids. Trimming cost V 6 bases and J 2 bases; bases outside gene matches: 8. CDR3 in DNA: TGTGCCAGCAGCTTGCTGGCGGGAGGGCCCTACGAGCAGTACTTC. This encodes CASSLLAGGPYEQYF.

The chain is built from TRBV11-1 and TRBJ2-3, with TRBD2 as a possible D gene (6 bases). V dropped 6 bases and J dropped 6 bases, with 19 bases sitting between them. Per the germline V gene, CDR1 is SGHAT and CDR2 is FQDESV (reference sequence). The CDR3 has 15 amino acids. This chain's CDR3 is CASSKSGGEGDTQYF. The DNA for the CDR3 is TGTGCCAGCAGTAAATCGGGCGGGGAAGGGGATACGCAGTATTTT.

The CDR3 DNA reads as TGTGCCAGTAGTATTGGGGGCACAGGGGTTTTGAGGGATACGCAGTATTTT. Its protein product is CASSIGGTGVLRDTQYF. This sequence joins TRBV19 and TRBJ2-3, with 7 positions matching TRBD1. The CDR3 covers 17 residues. Germline lookup yields CDR1 LNHDA and CDR2 SQIVND (reference sequence). With 3 bases clipped from V and 6 bases from J, the junction kept 15 bases outside the gene matches.

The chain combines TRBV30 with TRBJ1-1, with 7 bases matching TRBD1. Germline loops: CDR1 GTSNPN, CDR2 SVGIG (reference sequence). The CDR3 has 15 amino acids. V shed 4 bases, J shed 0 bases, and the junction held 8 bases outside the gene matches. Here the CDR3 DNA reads TGTGCCTGGACCCAACGGGGGACAGTGAACACTGAAGCTTTCTTT. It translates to CAWTQRGTVNTEAFF.

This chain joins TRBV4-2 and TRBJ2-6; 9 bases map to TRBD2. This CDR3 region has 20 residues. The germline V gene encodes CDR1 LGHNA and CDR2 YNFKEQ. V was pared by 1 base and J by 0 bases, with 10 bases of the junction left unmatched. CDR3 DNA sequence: TGTGCCAGCAGCCAAGTTCTGGGCGGGAGGGCTACCTCTGGGGCCAACGTCCTGACTTTC. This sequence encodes CASSQVLGGRATSGANVLTF.

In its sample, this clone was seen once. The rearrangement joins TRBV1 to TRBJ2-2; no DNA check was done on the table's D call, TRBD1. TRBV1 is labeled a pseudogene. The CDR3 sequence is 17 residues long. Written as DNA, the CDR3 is TGCACCAGCAGCCAAGCTCCAGGGGGACGGAACACCGGGGAGCTGTTTTTT. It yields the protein CTSSQAPGGRNTGELFF.

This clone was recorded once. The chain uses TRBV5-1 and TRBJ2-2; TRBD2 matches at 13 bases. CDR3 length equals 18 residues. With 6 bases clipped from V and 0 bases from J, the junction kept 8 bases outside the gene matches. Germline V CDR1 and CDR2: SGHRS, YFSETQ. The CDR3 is CASTKTSGGPANTGELFF. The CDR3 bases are TGCGCCAGCACCAAGACTAGCGGGGGGCCTGCGAACACCGGGGAGCTGTTTTTT.

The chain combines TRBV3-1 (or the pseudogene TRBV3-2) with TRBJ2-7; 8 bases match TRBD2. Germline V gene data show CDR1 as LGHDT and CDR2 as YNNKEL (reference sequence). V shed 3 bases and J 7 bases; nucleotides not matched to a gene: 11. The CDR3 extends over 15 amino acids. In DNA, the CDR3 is TGTGCCAGCAGCCACCTAGCGGGTGGTACATTGGAGCAGTACTTC. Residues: CASSHLAGGTLEQYF.

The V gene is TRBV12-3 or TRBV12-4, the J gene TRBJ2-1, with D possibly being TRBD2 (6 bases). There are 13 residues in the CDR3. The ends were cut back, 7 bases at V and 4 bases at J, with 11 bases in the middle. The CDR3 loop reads CASTTRIYNEQFF. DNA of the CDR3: TGTGCCAGCACGACTAGAATATACAATGAGCAGTTCTTC.

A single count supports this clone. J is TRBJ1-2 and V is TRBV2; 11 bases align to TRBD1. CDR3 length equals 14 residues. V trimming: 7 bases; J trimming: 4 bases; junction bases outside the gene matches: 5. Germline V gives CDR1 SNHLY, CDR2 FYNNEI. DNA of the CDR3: TGTGCCAGCACCGGACAGGGGGCTATCTATGGCTACACCTTC. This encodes CASTGQGAIYGYTF.

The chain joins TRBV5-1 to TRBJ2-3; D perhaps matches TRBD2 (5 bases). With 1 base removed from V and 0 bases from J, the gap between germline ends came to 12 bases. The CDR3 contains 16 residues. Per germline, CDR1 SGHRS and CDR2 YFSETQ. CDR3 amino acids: CASSLRRATSTDTQYF. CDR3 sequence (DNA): TGCGCCAGCAGCTTGCGGCGGGCTACCAGCACAGATACGCAGTATTTT.

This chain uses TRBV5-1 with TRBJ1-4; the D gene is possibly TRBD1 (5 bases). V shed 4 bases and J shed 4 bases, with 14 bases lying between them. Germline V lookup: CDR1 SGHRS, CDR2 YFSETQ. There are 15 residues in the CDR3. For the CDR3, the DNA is TGCGCCAGCAGCGGCGGACAACTCCTTAATGAAAAACTGTTTTTT. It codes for CASSGGQLLNEKLFF.

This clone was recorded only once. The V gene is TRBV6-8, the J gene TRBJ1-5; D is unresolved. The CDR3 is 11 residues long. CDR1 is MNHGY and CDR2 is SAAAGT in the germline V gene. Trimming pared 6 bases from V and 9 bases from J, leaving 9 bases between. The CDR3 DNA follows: TGTGCCAGCAGCCTGAGCCGGCCCCAGCATTTT. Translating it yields CASSLSRPQHF.